This TCR beta chain derives from a study of T cells after posttransplantation cyclophosphamide. Method: immunoSEQ multiplex PCR; TCRdb's copy keeps in-frame clones and lacks some. The table lists roughly 7,400 clones, more than 90% of them singletons. This CDR3 has 16 amino acids. V was cut by 4 bases and J by 3 bases, with 19 bases left in between. The germline V gene has CDR1 SGHTA and CDR2 FQGNSA. This chain links TRBV7-2 with TRBJ2-7, with D possibly matching TRBD2 (6 bases). The source material was CD4+ T cells sorted from blood. The clonotype originates from a woman aged 45-60 years in good health and a related stem cell transplant donor. The CDR3 sequence: CASSSSISGPGYEQYF. DNA of the CDR3: TGTGCCAGCAGCTCAAGTATTAGCGGTCCGGGCTACGAGCAGTACTTC.